Presented here are 20 T cell receptor beta chains from one specimen sequenced in a study of blood T cell repertoires in COVID-19. Generated by immunoSEQ multiplex PCR, the TCRdb table keeps only in-frame clones and is missing some. Here the sample spans just over 250,000 clones, about nine tenths being singletons. Specimen: peripheral blood. The receptors here all came from a person aged 18 to 35 with COVID-19, enrolled during active disease.

The genes are TRBV19 and TRBJ1-5; possible D gene TRBD1, 6 bases. Deletions cut 7 bases from V and 0 bases from J, with 16 bases between. The CDR3 runs to 16 residues. The germline V gene encodes CDR1 LNHDA and CDR2 SQIVND (reference sequence). CDR3 coding DNA: TGTGCCAGTACCCACAGGGCTGATTATAGCAATCAGCCCCAGCATTTT. Amino acids: CASTHRADYSNQPQHF.

This chain links TRBV9 with TRBJ1-2; tentative D call: TRBD1 (5 bases). Germline loops: CDR1 SGDLS, CDR2 YYNGEE. The CDR3 spans 12 residues. Trimming stripped 2 bases from V and 6 bases from J, with 8 bases between. The CDR3: CASSVIGDGYTF. The CDR3 DNA follows: TGTGCCAGCAGCGTCATAGGGGATGGCTACACCTTC.

The chain joins TRBV30 to TRBJ1-2; 10 bases map to TRBD1. This CDR3 contains 13 residues. Germline trimming cut 3 bases from V and 4 bases from J; bases unmatched to any gene: 2. Germline assignment: CDR1 GTSNPN and CDR2 SVGIG (reference sequence). The CDR3 coding sequence is TGTGCCTGGAGCGGGGACAGGGGCTATGGCTACACCTTC. It specifies CAWSGDRGYGYTF. Using reference TRBV30 and TRBJ1-2 for the parts outside the CDR3, the full variable domain is SQTIHQWPATLVQPVGSPLSLECTVEGTSNPNLYWYRQAAGRGLQLLFYSVGIGQISSEVPQNLSASRPQDRQFILSSKKLLLSDSGFYLCAWSGDRGYGYTFGSGTRLTVV.

This chain joins TRBV29-1 and TRBJ2-7, with D perhaps matching TRBD2 (5 bases). V lost 1 base, J lost 1 base, and 14 bases lay in between. The CDR3 covers 15 residues. Germline V gene sequence: CDR1 SQVTM, CDR2 ANQGSEA. The CDR3 is CSVEVASTESYEQYF. The DNA of the CDR3 is TGCAGCGTTGAAGTGGCTAGCACCGAATCCTACGAGCAGTACTTC.

The V call is TRBV9, the J call TRBJ2-7; D unresolved. Between the trimmed V and J ends, which lost 0 bases and 5 bases, there was a span of 9 bases. Germline assignment: CDR1 SGDLS and CDR2 YYNGEE. The CDR3 loop spans 13 amino acids. The chain's CDR3 is CASSVAYEDEQYF. DNA for the CDR3: TGTGCCAGCAGCGTAGCTTACGAGGACGAGCAGTACTTC.

This CDR3 reads CASSLEGGIRGPQHF. In DNA, the CDR3 is TGTGCCAGCAGCTTAGAAGGGGGCATTAGGGGGCCCCAGCATTTT. The chain has TRBV7-6 and TRBJ1-5, with 7 bases identical to TRBD1. V was clipped by 1 base and J by 9 bases; unmatched bases: 9. Germline V gene sequence: CDR1 SGHVS, CDR2 FNYEAQ. The CDR3 length is 15 residues. The full variable domain, completed using reference TRBV7-6 and TRBJ1-5, is GAGVSQSPRYKVTKRGQDVALRCDPISGHVSLYWYRQALGQGPEFLTYFNYEAQQDKSGLPNDRFSAERPEGSISTLTIQRTEQRDSAMYRCASSLEGGIRGPQHFGDGTRLSIL.

The chain links TRBV19 to TRBJ2-1; the D gene is possibly TRBD2 (5 bases). This CDR3 contains 15 residues. V gave up 2 bases and J gave up 1 base, with 9 bases separating them. The germline V gene has CDR1 LNHDA and CDR2 SQIVND (reference sequence). The CDR3 bases are TGTGCCAGTAGTATAAAAGCGGTTTCCTACAATGAGCAGTTCTTC. It yields the protein CASSIKAVSYNEQFF.

The chain couples TRBV7-9 to TRBJ1-6; 7 bases line up with TRBD1. The CDR3 is 17 residues long. Germline-derived CDR1 and CDR2 are SEHNR and FQNEAQ (reference sequence). The ends lost 1 base at V and 10 bases at J; junction bases unmatched: 13. The CDR3 nucleotides read TGTGCCAGCAGCTTAGAACCCACAGGGGTTGTATGGTCACCCCTCCACTTT. Its protein product is CASSLEPTGVVWSPLHF.

The chain carries TRBV6-5 and TRBJ2-3; D is undetermined. V lost 5 bases, J lost 3 bases, and 3 bases lay in between. CDR3 length: 11 residues. CDR1 and CDR2 (germline): MNHEY, SVGAGI. For the CDR3, the DNA is TGTGCCAGCAGTCCGACAGATACGCAGTATTTT. Protein sequence: CASSPTDTQYF.

The gene calls are TRBV27 and TRBJ2-1; TRBD2 matches at 9 bases. The CDR3 is 16 residues long. The germline V gene encodes CDR1 MNHEY and CDR2 SMNVEV (reference sequence). After removal of 6 bases from V and 5 bases from J, the junction contained 11 bases not matched to a gene. CDR3 sequence reads: CASSRLAEIRDNEQFF. DNA of the CDR3: TGTGCCAGCAGCAGACTAGCGGAAATCCGAGACAATGAGCAGTTCTTC.

This chain joins TRBV19 and TRBJ2-1, with D perhaps matching TRBD1 (5 bases). The CDR3 has 14 residues. In germline, CDR1 is LNHDA, CDR2 SQIVND (reference sequence). Trimming left V 5 bases short and J 2 bases short, with 10 bases between. The CDR3: CASSRQFAYNEQFF. The DNA of the CDR3 is TGTGCCAGTAGTCGACAGTTCGCCTACAATGAGCAGTTCTTC.

The gene calls are TRBV7-2 and TRBJ1-5; 10 nucleotides match TRBD1. J was trimmed by 2 bases and V by 4 bases; bases with no gene match: 11. Germline values: CDR1 SGHTA, CDR2 FQGNSA. The CDR3 loop spans 18 amino acids. The CDR3 loop is CASSSDLSGTGGNQPQHF. The CDR3 DNA reads TGTGCCAGCAGCTCAGACCTATCCGGGACAGGGGGCAATCAGCCCCAGCATTTT.

This clone was counted once. The J gene is TRBJ1-6, the V gene TRBV6-5; D perhaps matches TRBD1 (6 bases). Germline values: CDR1 MNHEY, CDR2 SVGAGI. This CDR3 has 15 amino acids. The ends were cut back, 6 bases at V and 8 bases at J, with 17 bases in the middle. CDR3 sequence reads: CASRSPRGRDSPLHF. The CDR3 DNA reads as TGTGCCAGCAGATCCCCCAGGGGACGAGATTCACCCCTCCACTTT.

This clone was counted only a few times. The rearrangement uses TRBV11-2 and TRBJ1-1, with a tentative D call TRBD1 (6 bases). The CDR3 spans 17 residues. Trimming took off 1 base at V and 0 bases at J, with 15 bases between the two ends. In germline, CDR1 is SGHAT, CDR2 FQNNGV. Here the CDR3 reads CASSLGIGGRLNTEAFF. CDR3 DNA: TGTGCCAGCAGCTTAGGGATTGGGGGCAGACTGAACACTGAAGCTTTCTTT.

V usage is TRBV5-6 and J usage is TRBJ1-6; D is possibly TRBD1 (6 bases). The CDR3 is 16 residues long. Germline CDR1 SGHDT, CDR2 YYEEEE. V lost 0 bases and J lost 10, with 17 bases in between. CDR3 in DNA: TGTGCCAGCAGCTTGGCCGGCTGGTCAGGGGACTCACCCCTCCACTTT. Translated, it gives CASSLAGWSGDSPLHF. The entire variable domain, with the rest obtained from reference TRBV5-6 and TRBJ1-6, is as follows: DAGVTQSPTHLIKTRGQQVTLRCSPKSGHDTVSWYQQALGQGPQFIFQYYEEEERQRGNFPDRFSGHQFPNYSSELNVNALLLGDSALYLCASSLAGWSGDSPLHFGNGTRLTVT.

This clone occurred once. The chain uses TRBV30 and TRBJ2-7; TRBD2 might be the D (6 bases). V was pared by 1 base and J by 4 bases, with 11 bases between. The germline V gene encodes CDR1 GTSNPN and CDR2 SVGIG (reference sequence). The CDR3 extends over 13 amino acids. In DNA, the CDR3 is TGTGCCTGGAGTGGGGGCGGGAAATACGAGCAGTACTTC. As protein: CAWSGGGKYEQYF.

The V gene is TRBV10-3, the J gene TRBJ2-1, with 8 bases lining up with TRBD2. This CDR3 has 15 amino acids. Per the germline V gene, CDR1 is ENHRY and CDR2 is SYGVKD. Trimming at V came to 7 bases and at J to 5 bases, leaving 10 bases not matched to a gene. CDR3 nucleotide sequence: TGTGCCATCACCCAGCGGGAGAGTGGGGACAATGAGCAGTTCTTC. Translating gives CAITQRESGDNEQFF.

The chain joins TRBV5-5 to TRBJ1-3; the D is unclear. Trimming removed 0 bases from V and 2 bases from J, with 9 bases in between. In germline, CDR1 is SGHKS, CDR2 YYEKEE (reference sequence). The CDR3 consists of 15 residues. CDR3 sequence: CASSLAGFTGNTIYF. CDR3 in DNA: TGTGCCAGCAGCTTGGCTGGCTTTACTGGAAACACCATATATTTT.

The genes are TRBV7-3 and TRBJ2-1; 13 bases match TRBD2. The trim removed 6 bases at V and 0 bases at J, leaving 11 bases unmatched. The CDR3 is 19 residues long. Germline CDR1 SGHTA, CDR2 FQGTGA. CDR3 residues: CASSSMGLAGLSSYNEQFF. CDR3 coding DNA: TGTGCCAGCAGTAGTATGGGACTAGCGGGATTAAGCTCCTACAATGAGCAGTTCTTC.

The chain recombines TRBV9 with TRBJ2-1, with 9 bases identical to TRBD2. With V trimmed by 2 bases and J by 7 bases, 1 base remained unmatched. The CDR3 spans 13 residues. Germline V gene data show CDR1 as SGDLS and CDR2 as YYNGEE. CDR3 sequence: CASSVLAGNEQFF. CDR3 in DNA: TGTGCCAGCAGCGTTCTAGCGGGAAATGAGCAGTTCTTC. Drawing the rest from reference TRBV9 and TRBJ2-1, the complete variable domain is DSGVTQTPKHLITATGQRVTLRCSPRSGDLSVYWYQQSLDQGLQFLIQYYNGEERAKGNILERFSAQQFPDLHSELNLSSLELGDSALYFCASSVLAGNEQFFGPGTRLTVL.